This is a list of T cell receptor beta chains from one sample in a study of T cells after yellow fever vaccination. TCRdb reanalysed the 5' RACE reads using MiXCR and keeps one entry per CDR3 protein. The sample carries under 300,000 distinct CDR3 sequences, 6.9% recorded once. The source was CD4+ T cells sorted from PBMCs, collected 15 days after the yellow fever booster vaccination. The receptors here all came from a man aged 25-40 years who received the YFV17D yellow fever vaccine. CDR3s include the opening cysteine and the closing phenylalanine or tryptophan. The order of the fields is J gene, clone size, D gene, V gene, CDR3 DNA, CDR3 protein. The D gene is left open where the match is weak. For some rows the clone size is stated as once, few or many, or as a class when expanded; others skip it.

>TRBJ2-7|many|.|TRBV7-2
TGTGCCAGCAGCTTAGGTCCCCAAAACTACGAGCAGTACTTC
CASSLGPQNYEQYF
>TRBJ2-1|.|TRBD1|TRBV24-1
TGTGCCACCAGTGAACCACAGGGGGCCTCCTACAATGAGCAGTTCTTC
CATSEPQGASYNEQFF
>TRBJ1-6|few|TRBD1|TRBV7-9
TGTGCCAGCGCCTCGGGACAGCTTAATTCACCCCTCCACTTT
CASASGQLNSPLHF
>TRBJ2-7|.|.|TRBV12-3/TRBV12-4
TGTGCCAGCAGAACCCGGGACGGCTACGAGCAGTACTTC
CASRTRDGYEQYF
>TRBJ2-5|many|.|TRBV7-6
TGTGCCAGCAGCCACAACGCCTGGATTAGGGGGGAGACCCAGTACTTC
CASSHNAWIRGETQYF
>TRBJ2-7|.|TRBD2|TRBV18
TGTGCCAGCTCAGCGGGGGTATCCTACGAGCAGTACTTC
CASSAGVSYEQYF
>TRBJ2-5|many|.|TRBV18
TGTGCCAGCTCACCGGATGGACGGAAAGAGACCCAGTACTTC
CASSPDGRKETQYF
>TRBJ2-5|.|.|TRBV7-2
TGTGCCAGCAGCTTATTTAGCAGGGAGACCCAGTACTTC
CASSLFSRETQYF
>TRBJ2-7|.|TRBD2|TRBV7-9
TGTGCCAGCAGCTTCGGGACTAGTTCCTACGAGCAGTACTTC
CASSFGTSSYEQYF
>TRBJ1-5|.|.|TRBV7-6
TGTGCCAGCAGCTTAGTTGGTTTAGATCAGCCCCAGCATTTT
CASSLVGLDQPQHF
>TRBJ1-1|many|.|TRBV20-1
TGCAGTGACACAGAGGGGCAGAGTGAAGCTTTCTTT
CSDTEGQSEAFF
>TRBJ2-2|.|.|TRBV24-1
TGTGCCACCAGTGATCCGTCGGGAAGTCCGAACACCGGGGAGCTGTTTTTT
CATSDPSGSPNTGELFF
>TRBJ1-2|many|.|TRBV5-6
TGTGCCAGCAGCCCGGACGGGAACTATGGCTACACCTTC
CASSPDGNYGYTF
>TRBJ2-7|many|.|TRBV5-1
TGCGCCAGCAGCTTGGGACGGCACTACGAGCAGTACTTC
CASSLGRHYEQYF
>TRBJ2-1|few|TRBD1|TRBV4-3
TGCGCCAGCAGCCAAGATTTTACAGGGGGCGCGAGTAAATTCTTC
CASSQDFTGGASKFF
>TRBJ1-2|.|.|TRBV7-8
TGTGCCAGCAGCTTAGGGAGCTGGGACATCCCTGGCTACACCTTC
CASSLGSWDIPGYTF
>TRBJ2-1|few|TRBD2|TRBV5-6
TGTGCCAGCAGCTTAAGCCAACTAGCGGGGTACAATGAGCAGTTCTTC
CASSLSQLAGYNEQFF
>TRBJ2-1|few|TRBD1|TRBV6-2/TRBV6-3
TGTGCCAGCAGTCGACAGGGCGGAAGTGAGCAGTTCTTC
CASSRQGGSEQFF
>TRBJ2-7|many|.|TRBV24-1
TGTGCCACCAGAACTTCTCAGGGGTCTCAAAGTGAGCAGTACTTC
CATRTSQGSQSEQYF
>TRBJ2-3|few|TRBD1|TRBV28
TGTGCCAGCAAGTCAGGGGGCATGGATACGCAGTATTTT
CASKSGGMDTQYF
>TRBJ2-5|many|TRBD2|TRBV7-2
TGTGCCAGCAGCCCCTTGGGGCTAGCGGGGGGGGGGACCCAGTACTTC
CASSPLGLAGGGTQYF
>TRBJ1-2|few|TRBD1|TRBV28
TGTGCCAGCAGTAGTCCCGGGACAGCTAACTATGGCTACACCTTC
CASSSPGTANYGYTF
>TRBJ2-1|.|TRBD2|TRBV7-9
TGTGCCAGCAGCTTCCGCCAGGCGGGAGGGAGCGATGAGCAGTTCTTC
CASSFRQAGGSDEQFF
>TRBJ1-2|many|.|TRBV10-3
TGTGCCATCAAAGCAGGCCTGGATAACTATGGCTACACCTTC
CAIKAGLDNYGYTF
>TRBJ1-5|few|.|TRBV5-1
TGCGCCAGCAGCTTGGGCTGGGAACAGGGGCCCCAGCATTTT
CASSLGWEQGPQHF
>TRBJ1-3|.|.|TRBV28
TGTTCCACCCACCCCCCCGGGGACTCTGGAAACACCATATATTTT
CSTHPPGDSGNTIYF
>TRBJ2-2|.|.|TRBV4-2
TGTGCCAGCAGCCTCCTCAGGGGCACCGGGGAGCTGTTTTTT
CASSLLRGTGELFF
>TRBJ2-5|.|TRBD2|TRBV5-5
TGTGCCAGCAGCGGGACTAGCCGGTCGTGGGAGACCCAGTACTTC
CASSGTSRSWETQYF
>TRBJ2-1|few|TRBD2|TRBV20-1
TGCAGTGCTAGAGATAGCGGGAGGGCCCACAATGAGCAGTTCTTC
CSARDSGRAHNEQFF
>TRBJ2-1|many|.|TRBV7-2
TGTGCCAGCAGCTTTTTCGGGGGATCCAGCTCCTACAATGAGCAGTTCTTC
CASSFFGGSSSYNEQFF
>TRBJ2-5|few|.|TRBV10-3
TGTGCCATCAGCGAGGTATGGGGGGAGACCCAGTACTTC
CAISEVWGETQYF
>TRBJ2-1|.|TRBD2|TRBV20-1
TGCAGTGCTAGAGATCTACTAGCGGGCCAGAAAAGCTCCTACAATGAGCAGTTCTTC
CSARDLLAGQKSSYNEQFF
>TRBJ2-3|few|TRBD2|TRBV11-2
TGTGCCAGCAGCGGCGGGACTAGCGGGGACCTAAACACAGATACGCAGTATTTT
CASSGGTSGDLNTDTQYF
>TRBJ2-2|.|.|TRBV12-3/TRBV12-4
TGTGCCAGCACCCCGAGTTCCGGGGAGCTGTTTTTT
CASTPSSGELFF
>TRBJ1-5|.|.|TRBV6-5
TGTGCCAGCAGCCCCGTGTTGGGGGCTAAGCCCCAGCATTTT
CASSPVLGAKPQHF
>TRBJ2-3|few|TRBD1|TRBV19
TGTGCCAGTAGGGACAGGGGGAGGACAGATACGCAGTATTTT
CASRDRGRTDTQYF
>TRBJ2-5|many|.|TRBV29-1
TGCAGCGGTCTACGGGAGACCCAGTACTTC
CSGLRETQYF
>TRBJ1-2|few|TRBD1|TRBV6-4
TGTGCCAGCCCCCCACACATTCCGCCGGGACAGATTAACTATGGCTACACCTTC
CASPPHIPPGQINYGYTF
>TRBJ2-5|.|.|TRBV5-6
TGTGCCAGCAGCTTGGTAGTAGCAGGACCTGAGAGGACCCAGTACTTC
CASSLVVAGPERTQYF
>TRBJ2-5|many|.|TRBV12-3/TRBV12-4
TGTGCCAGCAGGCGTACAGTCCAAGAGACCCAGTACTTC
CASRRTVQETQYF
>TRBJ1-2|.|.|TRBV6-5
TGTGCCAGCAGTTACTCGACGACACGGATGTATGGCTACACCTTC
CASSYSTTRMYGYTF
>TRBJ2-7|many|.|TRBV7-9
TGTGCCAGCAGTCGCGGGACGCCCTCCTACGAGCAGTACTTC
CASSRGTPSYEQYF
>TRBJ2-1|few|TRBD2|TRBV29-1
TGCAGCGTTGTGCAACTAGCGTACAATGAGCAGTTCTTC
CSVVQLAYNEQFF